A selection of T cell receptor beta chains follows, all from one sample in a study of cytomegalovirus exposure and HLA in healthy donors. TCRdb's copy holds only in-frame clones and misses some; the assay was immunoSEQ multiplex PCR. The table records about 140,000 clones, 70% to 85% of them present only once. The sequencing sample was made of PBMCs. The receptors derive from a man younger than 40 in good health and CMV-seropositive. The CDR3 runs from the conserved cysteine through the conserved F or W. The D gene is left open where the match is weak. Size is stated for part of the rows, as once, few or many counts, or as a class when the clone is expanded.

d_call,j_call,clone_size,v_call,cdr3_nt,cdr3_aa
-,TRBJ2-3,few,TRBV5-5,TGTGCCAGCAGGGTAGGGGGTAGCACAGATACGCAGTATTTT,CASRVGGSTDTQYF
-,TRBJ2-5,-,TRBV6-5,TGTGCCAGCAGTTACGATAGGGGGCGGGGAGAGACCCAGTACTTC,CASSYDRGRGETQYF
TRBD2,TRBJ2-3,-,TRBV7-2,TGTGCCAGCAGCCGCGGACTAGCGGGAGGAACAGATACGCAGTATTTT,CASSRGLAGGTDTQYF
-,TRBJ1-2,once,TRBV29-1,TGCAGCGTTGTTGGAGGGGAGCAGGGCTACACCTTC,CSVVGGEQGYTF
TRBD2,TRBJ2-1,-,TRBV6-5,TGTGCCAGCAGTCTAAGCGGGGACCTATACAATGAGCAGTTCTTC,CASSLSGDLYNEQFF
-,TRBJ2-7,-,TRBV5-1,TGCGCCAGCAGCTTGGCCGGGGGACGGGGACCCTACGAGCAGTACTTC,CASSLAGGRGPYEQYF
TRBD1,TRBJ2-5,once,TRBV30,TGTGCCTGGAGTCCGGGACAGGGCGGCGAGACCCAGTACTTC,CAWSPGQGGETQYF
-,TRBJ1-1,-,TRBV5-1,TGCGCCAGCAGCTTGGATACGGGGGGCGCCACTGAAGCTTTCTTT,CASSLDTGGATEAFF
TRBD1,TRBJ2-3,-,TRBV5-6,TGTGCCAGCAGTCTCGACAGGGCAGATACGCAGTATTTT,CASSLDRADTQYF
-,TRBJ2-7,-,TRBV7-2,TGTGCCAGCAGCTTAAAGGGGGTCGGGACAAAGGTCTTC,CASSLKGVGTKVF